This T cell receptor (beta chain) was captured by sequencing in a study of shared clonotypes between healthy human individuals. Study-level points and caveats: The rarefaction results pointed to incomplete sorted-subset sequencing despite large depth.

A note on this clone: Antigen specificity is unknown.

Naivety among CD8 cells was defined by CD45RO negativity and positive CCR7 selection, thereby excluding terminally differentiated effector memory CD45RA+ cells. Assay: immunoSEQ multiplex PCR; the TCRdb copy retains only in-frame clones and omits some. In the table there are about 2.1 million clones, roughly 95% of which are singletons. The CDR3 spans 15 residues. Germline CDR1 is SEHNR and CDR2 is FQNEAQ (reference sequence). V dropped 4 bases and J dropped 0; count of bases not matched to a gene: 5. The chain carries TRBV7-9 and TRBJ2-7, with TRBD1 identical over 8 bases. This receptor was obtained from a man between 18 and 35 years old in good health. Some clones in this sample may be carry-over from other donors' samples. Sequenced input: naive CD8+ T cells from PBMCs. The CDR3 nucleotides are TGTGCCAGCAGCTCAACCGGGACAGGCTCCTACGAGCAGTACTTC. Translation: CASSSTGTGSYEQYF.